What follows are 22 T cell receptor beta chains derived from one specimen sequenced in a study of cytomegalovirus exposure and HLA in healthy donors. Use of 60 Vbeta and 13 Jbeta primers characterized the PCR. Assay: immunoSEQ multiplex PCR; the TCRdb copy retains only in-frame clones and omits some. The repertoire has under 170,000 clones, 75% to 85% of them found once; the top ten carry under 4%. Sequencing was carried out using PBMCs. The receptors originated from a human donor in good health.

The chain couples TRBV14 to TRBJ1-1; 7 positions match TRBD1. The CDR3 is made up of 16 amino acids. Germline CDR1 SGHDN, CDR2 FVKESK. Trimming removed 4 bases from V and 1 base from J; junction bases left unmatched: 9. The DNA of the CDR3 is TGTGCCAGCAGCCCCTACCACAGGGGCTCGAACACTGAAGCTTTCTTT. It specifies CASSPYHRGSNTEAFF.

The chain has TRBV30 and TRBJ1-2; D is unclear. The CDR3 spans 14 residues. Germline V gene data show CDR1 as GTSNPN and CDR2 as SVGIG (reference sequence). V lost 4 bases, J lost 2 bases, and 14 bases lay in between. CDR3 in amino acids: CAWTVLGRNYGYTF. In DNA, the CDR3 is TGTGCCTGGACCGTACTTGGGAGAAACTATGGCTACACCTTC.

This chain links TRBV19 with TRBJ1-1; D not certain. V was clipped by 5 bases and J by 0 bases, with 10 bases between them. The CDR3 covers 14 residues. The germline V gene encodes CDR1 LNHDA and CDR2 SQIVND (reference sequence). The CDR3 sequence is CASSPGNMNTEAFF. The CDR3 bases are TGTGCCAGTAGTCCGGGGAATATGAACACTGAAGCTTTCTTT. The full variable domain, completed using reference TRBV19 and TRBJ1-1, is DGGITQSPKYLFRKEGQNVTLSCEQNLNHDAMYWYRQDPGQGLRLIYYSQIVNDFQKGDIAEGYSVSREKKESFPLTVTSAQKNPTAFYLCASSPGNMNTEAFFGQGTRLTVV.

V gene TRBV5-6 combines with J gene TRBJ2-7; perhaps TRBD1 as D (6 bases). The CDR3 has 13 residues. Trimming shortened V by 2 bases and J by 5 bases, and 11 bases separated the two germline ends. CDR1 is SGHDT, CDR2 YYEEEE, per germline. CDR3 nucleotides: TGTGCCAGCAGCTTCAGGGGTTGGCACGAGCAGTACTTC. It codes for CASSFRGWHEQYF. The entire variable domain, with the rest obtained from reference TRBV5-6 and TRBJ2-7, is as follows: DAGVTQSPTHLIKTRGQQVTLRCSPKSGHDTVSWYQQALGQGPQFIFQYYEEEERQRGNFPDRFSGHQFPNYSSELNVNALLLGDSALYLCASSFRGWHEQYFGPGTRLTVT.

V and J are TRBV29-1 and TRBJ1-5; 8 nucleotides match TRBD1. Germline V CDR1 and CDR2: SQVTM, ANQGSEA. The V gene end was trimmed by 6 bases and the J gene end by 5 bases; junction bases not matched to a gene: 6. This CDR3 region has 13 residues. CDR3 nucleotide sequence: TGCAGCGTCGGACAGGGAGACGATCAGCCCCAGCATTTT. This encodes CSVGQGDDQPQHF.

This sequence joins TRBV2 and TRBJ2-1, with 12 bases that match TRBD2. In germline, CDR1 is SNHLY, CDR2 FYNNEI. The CDR3 runs to 15 residues. V gave up 8 bases and J gave up 7 bases; unmatched junction bases: 9. CDR3: CASVLAGGQRNEQFF. CDR3 DNA sequence: TGTGCCAGCGTCCTAGCGGGGGGGCAGCGGAATGAGCAGTTCTTC.

The chain employs TRBV7-2 and TRBJ1-5; 11 bases map to TRBD1. With 5 bases clipped from V and 6 bases from J, the junction kept 18 bases outside the gene matches. The CDR3 extends over 19 amino acids. Germline V gene data show CDR1 as SGHTA and CDR2 as FQGNSA. DNA of the CDR3: TGTGCCAGCAGCGTCGGGACAGGGGGTTGGCGGGCACTCCGTCAGCCCCAGCATTTT. Translation: CASSVGTGGWRALRQPQHF.

This chain joins TRBV27 and TRBJ1-1; D is unclear. The V gene's germline CDR1 is MNHEY and CDR2 SMNVEV (reference sequence). CDR3 length: 15 amino acids. V was trimmed by 3 bases and J by 3 bases, leaving 14 bases between them. CDR3 sequence (DNA): TGTGCCAGCAGTTTTGGGCCGAAGAGGGACACTGAAGCTTTCTTT. Translated: CASSFGPKRDTEAFF.

The rearrangement uses TRBV19 and TRBJ1-4; TRBD1 agrees at 7 bases. The CDR3 runs to 16 residues. Germline values: CDR1 LNHDA, CDR2 SQIVND (reference sequence). V was clipped by 2 bases and J by 4 bases; unmatched bases: 7. CDR3 nucleotides: TGTGCCAGTAGTATAATAGGGACAGCCCTTAATGAAAAACTGTTTTTT. This gives the protein CASSIIGTALNEKLFF.

The chain is built from TRBV5-5 and TRBJ1-1; D call uncertain. CDR3 length: 13 residues. Trimming shortened V by 0 bases and J by 0 bases, and 3 bases separated the two germline ends. Per germline, CDR1 SGHKS and CDR2 YYEKEE (reference sequence). DNA for the CDR3: TGTGCCAGCAGCTTGGGAGTGAACACTGAAGCTTTCTTT. It yields the protein CASSLGVNTEAFF.

The rearrangement joins TRBV18 to TRBJ2-1; 7 bases are shared with TRBD1. CDR1 is KGHSH and CDR2 is LQKENI in the germline V gene. The CDR3 sequence is 15 residues long. J lost 6 bases, V lost 1 base, and 6 bases had no gene match. DNA for the CDR3: TGTGCCAGCTCACCACTAATGGGACAGATCAATGAGCAGTTCTTC. This translates into CASSPLMGQINEQFF. The full variable domain, in which reference TRBV18 and TRBJ2-1 provide the parts outside the CDR3, is NAGVMQNPRHLVRRRGQEARLRCSPMKGHSHVYWYRQLPEEGLKFMVYLQKENIIDESGMPKERFSAEFPKEGPSILRIQQVVRGDSAAYFCASSPLMGQINEQFFGPGTRLTVL.

The chain combines TRBV18 with TRBJ2-1, with 10 bases lining up with TRBD2. After removal of 3 bases from V and 7 bases from J, the junction contained 9 bases not matched to a gene. There are 16 residues in the CDR3. Germline V gene sequence: CDR1 KGHSH, CDR2 LQKENI. CDR3 protein: CASSPRQLAGVNEQFF. Here the CDR3 DNA reads TGTGCCAGCTCACCTCGCCAGCTAGCGGGAGTTAATGAGCAGTTCTTC.

Here the CDR3 reads CASSFATGSRQYF. The CDR3 nucleotides read TGTGCCAGCAGCTTCGCGACGGGGAGCCGTCAGTACTTC. The chain joins TRBV5-6 to TRBJ2-7; the D gene is possibly TRBD2 (5 bases). Germline V lookup: CDR1 SGHDT, CDR2 YYEEEE. The CDR3 has 13 residues. Trimming removed 2 bases from V and 10 bases from J, with 16 bases in between.

V gene TRBV19 combines with J gene TRBJ1-5; 8 bases fit TRBD1. The CDR3 totals 15 residues. The V gene end was trimmed by 1 base and the J gene end by 4 bases; junction bases not matched to a gene: 3. CDR1 is LNHDA and CDR2 is SQIVND in the germline V gene (reference sequence). The chain's CDR3 is CASSIGRQGNQPQHF. CDR3 DNA sequence: TGTGCCAGTAGTATAGGGCGACAGGGGAATCAGCCCCAGCATTTT.

This rearrangement joins TRBV19 to TRBJ1-5, with TRBD1 matching 7 bases. Trimming cost V 2 bases and J 4 bases; bases outside gene matches: 5. CDR3 length equals 15 residues. Germline CDR1 LNHDA, CDR2 SQIVND (reference sequence). CDR3 in amino acids: CASSILEGANQPQHF. DNA of the CDR3: TGTGCCAGTAGTATACTTGAGGGGGCGAATCAGCCCCAGCATTTT.

The chain joins TRBV14 to TRBJ2-7; the match to TRBD2 covers 8 bases. Germline V gene sequence: CDR1 SGHDN, CDR2 FVKESK. V lost 5 bases to trimming and J lost 3 bases; unmatched junction nucleotides: 6. CDR3 size: 14 residues. The chain's CDR3 is CASSDGGGSYEQYF. CDR3 sequence (DNA): TGTGCCAGCAGCGACGGCGGGGGGAGCTACGAGCAGTACTTC.

V usage is TRBV29-1 and J usage is TRBJ1-2, with D possibly being TRBD1 (6 bases). The CDR3 is made up of 12 amino acids. The germline V and J ends were trimmed by 4 bases and 8 bases, with 14 bases remaining between them. The V gene's germline CDR1 is SQVTM and CDR2 ANQGSEA. The CDR3 protein is CSVAWGLGGYTF. CDR3 DNA: TGCAGCGTTGCCTGGGGGCTCGGGGGCTACACCTTC.

This clone was picked up a small number of times. The rearrangement uses TRBV12-5 and TRBJ2-6; a possible D gene is TRBD2 (6 bases). The CDR3 has 15 amino acids. CDR1 and CDR2 from the germline V gene are LGHNT and FRNRAP. V was cut by 7 bases and J by 0 bases, with 10 bases left in between. The CDR3 sequence is CASDIGGSGANVLTF. DNA for the CDR3: TGTGCTAGTGATATCGGGGGCTCTGGGGCCAACGTCCTGACTTTC.

This clone was recorded a few times. The V call is TRBV27, the J call TRBJ2-3; D is possibly TRBD1 (5 bases). Trimming removed 1 base at V and 2 bases at J, with 10 bases between. This CDR3 comprises 15 residues. Germline CDR1 and CDR2: MNHEY and SMNVEV (reference sequence). The CDR3 DNA follows: TGTGCCAGCAGTTTATATAGGGGTTCCACAGATACGCAGTATTTT. Residues: CASSLYRGSTDTQYF.

This chain joins TRBV29-1 and TRBJ1-2; D gene uncertain. CDR1 and CDR2 from the germline V gene are SQVTM and ANQGSEA. CDR3 length: 14 amino acids. V gave up 5 bases and J gave up 1 base, with 14 bases separating them. CDR3 bases: TGCAGCGTTCAGCGGGTTAGCCTTAACTATGGCTACACCTTC. This encodes CSVQRVSLNYGYTF. The whole variable domain, remainder taken from reference TRBV29-1 and TRBJ1-2, is SAVISQKPSRDICQRGTSLTIQCQVDSQVTMMFWYRQQPGQSLTLIATANQGSEATYESGFVIDKFPISRPNLTFSTLTVSNMSPEDSSIYLCSVQRVSLNYGYTFGSGTRLTVV.

The chain has TRBV7-8 and TRBJ2-2; perhaps TRBD2 as D (5 bases). The germline V gene encodes CDR1 SGHVS and CDR2 FQNEAQ. V was cut by 5 bases and J by 7 bases, with 14 bases left in between. The length of the CDR3 is 14 residues. This chain's CDR3 is CASSPRPGYGELFF. Written as DNA, the CDR3 is TGTGCCAGCAGCCCCCGGCCGGGGTACGGGGAGCTGTTTTTT.

This chain uses TRBV5-5 with TRBJ1-6; 8 bases are a match to TRBD1. There are 15 residues in the CDR3. V was pared by 5 bases and J by 5 bases, with 6 bases of the junction left unmatched. CDR1 is SGHKS and CDR2 is YYEKEE in the germline V gene (reference sequence). CDR3 sequence reads: CASSNGQGNNSPLHF. CDR3 bases: TGTGCCAGCAGTAATGGACAGGGAAATAATTCACCCCTCCACTTT.